This TCR beta chain came from a study of blood T cell repertoires in COVID-19. The method was immunoSEQ multiplex PCR; TCRdb's version includes in-frame clones alone and lacks a portion of them. This table holds 350,000 or so clones, about 92% found once. Germline V gene data show CDR1 as WSHSY and CDR2 as SAAADI. Trimming removed 7 bases from V and 2 bases from J, with 24 bases in between. The CDR3 runs to 17 residues. V gene TRBV10-2 combines with J gene TRBJ2-7; unclear D gene. This sequence originates from a woman in her sixties or seventies with COVID-19, enrolled during active disease. The specimen was peripheral blood. The DNA of the CDR3 is TGCGCCAGCAATCCTTCCCCTCCGAGTGATGGTGCCTACGAGCAGTACTTC. This sequence encodes CASNPSPPSDGAYEQYF.